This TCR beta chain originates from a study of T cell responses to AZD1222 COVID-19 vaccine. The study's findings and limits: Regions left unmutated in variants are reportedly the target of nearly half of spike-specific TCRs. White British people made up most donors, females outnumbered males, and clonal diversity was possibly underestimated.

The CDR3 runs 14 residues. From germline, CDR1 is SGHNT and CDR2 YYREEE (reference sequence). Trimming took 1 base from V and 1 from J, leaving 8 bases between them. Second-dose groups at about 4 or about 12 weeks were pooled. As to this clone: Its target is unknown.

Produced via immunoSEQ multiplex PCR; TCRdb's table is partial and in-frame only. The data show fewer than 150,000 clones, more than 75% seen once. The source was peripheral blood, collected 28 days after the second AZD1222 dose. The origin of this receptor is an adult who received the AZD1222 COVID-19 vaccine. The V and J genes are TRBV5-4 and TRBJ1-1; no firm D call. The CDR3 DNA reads TGTGCCAGCAGCTTGAGGGAGGGGAACACTGAAGCTTTCTTT. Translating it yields CASSLREGNTEAFF.